Listed below are T cell receptor beta chains from one sample, sequenced in a study of blood T cell repertoires in COVID-19. Using immunoSEQ multiplex PCR, the repertoire was profiled, and TCRdb retains in-frame clones only, with some absent. Here the sample spans a few hundred thousand clones, about four fifths being singletons. The sequenced sample was PBMCs or T cells enriched from blood (not recorded which). The receptor source for this set is a woman aged 40 to 50 who had recovered from COVID-19. The CDR3 runs from the conserved cysteine through the conserved F or W. The D gene is left open where the match is weak. Size values are once, few and many counts, or a class for expanded clones, and some rows have none.

d_call | j_call | clone_size | v_call | cdr3_aa | cdr3_nt
TRBD2 | TRBJ2-1 | . | TRBV3-1/TRBV3-2 | CASSHQPSGRGNEQFF | TGTGCCAGCAGCCACCAACCTAGCGGGAGGGGCAATGAGCAGTTCTTC
TRBD1 | TRBJ1-3 | . | TRBV24-1 | CATSSVGQDGGNTIYF | TGTGCCACCAGTTCAGTGGGACAGGATGGTGGAAACACCATATATTTT
TRBD2 | TRBJ2-7 | . | TRBV19 | CASSSEREINEQYF | TGTGCCAGTAGTTCCGAGCGGGAGATCAACGAGCAGTACTTC
TRBD1 | TRBJ2-1 | few | TRBV6-5 | CASSKQGPSYNEQFF | TGTGCCAGCAGCAAACAGGGGCCCTCCTACAATGAGCAGTTCTTC
TRBD1 | TRBJ2-5 | . | TRBV3-1/TRBV3-2 | CASSPWAGGSETQYF | TGTGCCAGCAGCCCATGGGCAGGGGGCAGTGAGACCCAGTACTTC
TRBD2 | TRBJ2-1 | . | TRBV10-3 | CAISGTSGRAREQFF | TGTGCCATCAGTGGGACTAGCGGGAGGGCGCGAGAGCAGTTCTTC
TRBD1 | TRBJ2-1 | . | TRBV6-1 | CASSEYDRGQFF | TGTGCCAGCAGTGAATATGACAGGGGGCAGTTCTTC
. | TRBJ2-5 | . | TRBV10-3 | CAISDQGGSQETQYF | TGTGCCATCAGTGACCAAGGCGGCAGCCAAGAGACCCAGTACTTC
TRBD2 | TRBJ2-1 | few | TRBV7-2 | CASSFGRAGAGEQFF | TGTGCCAGCAGCTTTGGGAGGGCCGGCGCGGGCGAGCAGTTCTTC
TRBD1 | TRBJ1-2 | . | TRBV6-6 | CASKDRGLGYTF | TGTGCCAGCAAGGACAGGGGTCTTGGCTACACCTTC
. | TRBJ1-1 | . | TRBV7-2 | CASSPRRAGDTEAFF | TGTGCCAGCAGCCCGCGTAGGGCCGGGGACACTGAAGCTTTCTTT
TRBD1 | TRBJ2-7 | . | TRBV3-1/TRBV3-2 | CASSPDRLTPYEQYF | TGTGCCAGCAGCCCGGACAGGTTAACTCCCTACGAGCAGTACTTC
TRBD2 | TRBJ2-2 | . | TRBV7-9 | CASSLEGLAVGELFF | TGTGCCAGCAGCTTAGAAGGGCTAGCGGTGGGGGAGCTGTTTTTT
. | TRBJ1-1 | . | TRBV24-1 | CATSDPDRYPEAFF | TGTGCCACCAGTGACCCAGACAGGTACCCTGAAGCTTTCTTT
TRBD2 | TRBJ2-3 | . | TRBV7-3 | CASSPASGSSTDTQYF | TGTGCCAGCAGCCCGGCTAGCGGATCTAGCACAGATACGCAGTATTTT
TRBD1 | TRBJ2-5 | . | TRBV4-1 | CASSQEVPGQGTLPYF | TGCGCCAGCAGCCAAGAAGTTCCGGGACAGGGGACTCTCCCCTACTTC
. | TRBJ2-7 | . | TRBV7-2 | CASSSQSQGLREQYF | TGTGCCAGCAGCTCCCAATCACAGGGCCTCCGCGAGCAGTACTTC
TRBD1 | TRBJ2-1 | . | TRBV2 | CASTTSTGTGFGEQFF | TGTGCCAGCACTACATCCACCGGGACAGGGTTTGGTGAGCAGTTCTTC
TRBD1 | TRBJ1-6 | . | TRBV5-1 | CASSLGGQGADRSPLHF | TGCGCCAGCAGCTTGGGAGGACAGGGGGCGGATCGATCACCCCTCCACTTT
TRBD2 | TRBJ2-2 | . | TRBV7-2 | CASRWTSLNTGELFF | TGTGCCAGCAGGTGGACTAGCCTGAACACCGGGGAGCTGTTTTTT
TRBD1 | TRBJ1-5 | . | TRBV7-6 | CASSASLDRGQPQHF | TGTGCCAGCAGCGCCAGCCTGGACAGGGGTCAGCCCCAGCATTTT
. | TRBJ1-1 | . | TRBV28 | CASTPGARGRAFF | TGTGCCAGCACCCCAGGGGCCAGGGGAAGAGCTTTCTTT
. | TRBJ2-1 | . | TRBV5-5 | CASSLGLEQFF | TGTGCCAGCAGCTTGGGACTTGAGCAGTTCTTC
. | TRBJ1-3 | many | TRBV7-2 | CASSLGASSSGNTIYF | TGTGCCAGCAGCTTAGGAGCCTCATCCTCTGGAAACACCATATATTTT
TRBD1 | TRBJ1-1 | . | TRBV19 | CASSDRANTEAFF | TGTGCCAGTAGTGACAGGGCGAACACTGAAGCTTTCTTT
. | TRBJ2-7 | . | TRBV18 | CASSPRGDHEQYF | TGTGCCAGCTCACCACGGGGGGACCACGAGCAGTACTTC
TRBD1 | TRBJ1-3 | once | TRBV25-1 | CASSKDRGFGNTIYF | TGTGCCAGCAGTAAGGACAGGGGGTTTGGGAACACCATATATTTT
. | TRBJ2-7 | . | TRBV5-4 | CASSLSGYEQYF | TGTGCCAGCAGCTTGTCCGGGTACGAGCAGTACTTC
TRBD2 | TRBJ2-1 | . | TRBV7-3 | CASSLTTSGEQFF | TGTGCCAGCAGCTTAACAACTAGCGGGGAGCAGTTCTTC
TRBD1 | TRBJ1-1 | . | TRBV5-1 | CASSSTGGPLEAFF | TGCGCCAGCAGCTCGACAGGGGGGCCCTTGGAAGCTTTCTTT
TRBD2 | TRBJ2-3 | few | TRBV10-1 | CASSESLAGTQYF | TGCGCCAGCAGTGAGTCATTAGCGGGAACGCAGTATTTT
. | TRBJ1-2 | . | TRBV7-2 | CASSLSGVEGYTF | TGTGCCAGCAGCTTATCGGGGGTCGAGGGCTACACCTTC
. | TRBJ1-1 | . | TRBV28 | CASRGGIRNTEAFF | TGTGCCAGCAGGGGGGGGATCAGGAACACTGAAGCTTTCTTT
. | TRBJ1-5 | . | TRBV2 | CASSVQGSRQPQHF | TGTGCCAGCAGTGTTCAGGGAAGTCGTCAGCCCCAGCATTTT
TRBD1 | TRBJ2-2 | . | TRBV6-5 | CASEGQGFFGELFF | TGTGCCAGCGAGGGACAGGGATTTTTCGGGGAGCTGTTTTTT
. | TRBJ1-1 | . | TRBV7-2 | CASSRRGTVNTEAFF | TGTGCCAGCAGTCGCCGGGGGACGGTGAACACTGAAGCTTTCTTT
. | TRBJ1-2 | . | TRBV28 | CASSSYTNYGYTF | TGTGCCAGCAGCTCGTATACTAACTATGGCTACACCTTC
. | TRBJ2-5 | few | TRBV9 | CASSAGVGQETQYF | TGTGCCAGCAGCGCGGGAGTAGGGCAAGAGACCCAGTACTTC
TRBD2 | TRBJ2-1 | once | TRBV19 | CASSMELAGVIGNEQFF | TGTGCCAGTAGTATGGAATTGGCGGGAGTAATTGGCAATGAGCAGTTCTTC
. | TRBJ1-4 | . | TRBV7-9 | CASSLPQGYNEKLFF | TGTGCCAGCAGCTTACCACAGGGCTACAATGAAAAACTGTTTTTT